The TCR beta chain described here comes from a study of T cell repertoires in cytomegalovirus infection. Germline-derived CDR1 and CDR2 are SGDLS and YYNGEE. The CDR3 is 15 residues long. V was cut by 0 bases and J by 0 bases, with 6 bases left in between. TCRdb reprocessed the reads with MiXCR, giving one entry per CDR3 protein. The sample has around 200,000 distinct CDR3 sequences, 35% to 40% seen once; the top ten hold roughly three fifths. With respect to this clonotype: Its antigen is as yet unknown.

The sequence was obtained from a human donor in good health (CMV status not recorded). Some clones in this sample may be carry-over from other donors' samples. This sample comprised CD8+ T cells from cultured PBMCs, obtained from culture after CMV antigen stimulation. The chain carries TRBV9 and TRBJ1-4, with D tentatively TRBD1 (5 bases). The CDR3 DNA reads TGTGCCAGCAGCGTAGGGGGGGCAACTAATGAAAAACTGTTTTTT. Encoded protein: CASSVGGATNEKLFF.